These 2 T cell receptor beta chains share one sample of origin, sequenced in a study of shared clonotypes between healthy human individuals. Generated by immunoSEQ multiplex PCR, the TCRdb table keeps only in-frame clones and is missing some. The table has over 950,000 clones, approximately 75% seen once; the top ten hold 0.89%. Sequencing was carried out using memory CD4+ T cells from PBMCs. Sample subset: CD45RA-negative fraction. The receptors derive from a man between 18 and 29 years old in good health. Some clones in this sample may be carry-over from other donors' samples.

The rearrangement uses TRBV9 and TRBJ2-3; D possibly matches TRBD1 or TRBD2 (6 bases each). Germline CDR1 reads SGDLS; CDR2 reads YYNGEE. CDR3 length: 17 amino acids. Trimming pared 0 bases from V and 0 bases from J, leaving 14 bases between. The DNA of the CDR3 is TGTGCCAGCAGCGTAGAGGGGGGTGCGCAAAGCACAGATACGCAGTATTTT. Protein sequence: CASSVEGGAQSTDTQYF.

The chain employs TRBV30 and TRBJ1-1, with unresolved D. The V gene lost 0 bases and the J gene lost 1 base, with 6 bases spanning the gap. This CDR3 comprises 13 residues. Germline V lookup: CDR1 GTSNPN, CDR2 SVGIG (reference sequence). DNA of the CDR3: TGTGCCTGGAGTGTACCTCAGAACACTGAAGCTTTCTTT. Its protein is CAWSVPQNTEAFF.